The rows below give T cell receptor beta chains drawn from one sample of a study of T cell changes during pregnancy in multiple sclerosis. Only in-frame clones appear in the TCRdb table, and some are missing; sequencing was by immunoSEQ multiplex PCR. In the table there are roughly 110,000 clones, less than 95% of which are singletons. Sequences were derived from peripheral blood, sampled before pregnancy. These receptors were taken from a female donor with multiple sclerosis, enrolled in a pregnancy study. Each CDR3 is given with its conserved first and last residue. A D gene is named only where the DNA matches it firmly. Rows may omit the clone size; those that give it use once, few, many or a size class.

D gene	clone size	V gene	CDR3 protein
TRBD2	NA	TRBV19	CASSIRTSDAIAKNIQYF
TRBD2	NA	TRBV27	CASSLFSREGTQYF
NA	NA	TRBV5-6	CASSFRHDLNPNTGELFF
NA	NA	TRBV28	CASSLSGAPHDGYTF
TRBD2	once	TRBV29-1	CSVARLAGVEQYF
NA	NA	TRBV6-1	CASRTGTRDGYTF
NA	NA	TRBV10-3	CAIKTALSKDNEQFF
NA	once	TRBV5-1	CASSLGEFQYF
NA	NA	TRBV11-2	CASSLQGSGELFF
TRBD1	NA	TRBV7-8	CASSLGSTGNTQYF
TRBD2	NA	TRBV7-9	CASSGWTSGIVDQETQYF
NA	NA	TRBV15	CATSRGWGGRSEQYF
TRBD2	NA	TRBV7-9	CASSSTSGRDYEQYF
NA	NA	TRBV7-3	CASSFGPGYYGYTF
TRBD2	NA	TRBV6-1	CASSDGSGSTDTQYF
NA	NA	TRBV7-2	CASSLGGGGRGQPQHF
TRBD1	NA	TRBV2	CASRDRVSQPQHF
TRBD1	NA	TRBV7-8	CASSLDRLGQGAGDTQYF
NA	NA	TRBV6-6	CATLAGKGNTIYF
TRBD2	NA	TRBV5-4	CASSQTNSGGLFF
TRBD2	NA	TRBV5-1	CASSLTAGVSSNEQFF
TRBD2	NA	TRBV5-1	CASSQLLAGGSYNEQFF
NA	NA	TRBV9	CASSGADYEQYF
NA	NA	TRBV7-9	CASSDAGGDWNYGYTF
NA	NA	TRBV7-3	CASSWTGSDTQYF
TRBD1	NA	TRBV4-1	CASSQEGQKETQYF
TRBD1	NA	TRBV7-3	CASSLDGGTGQHYGYTF
NA	NA	TRBV7-2	CASSYTGRAETQYF
TRBD2	NA	TRBV7-9	CASSPRAGVGFNEQFF
NA	NA	TRBV27	CASTSSFTGRYAEAFF
TRBD2	NA	TRBV6-6	CASSRSSGNNEQFF
TRBD2	once	TRBV7-9	CASRPAGGPDKNIQYF
TRBD1	NA	TRBV5-1	CASSIPGQGSGGYTF